This T cell receptor (beta chain) was observed in a study of control samples from healthy donors and cancer patients. In its sample, this clone was seen once. Profiled with immunoSEQ multiplex PCR; TCRdb holds only in-frame clones, not every one. The sample yields hundreds of thousands of clones, about 80% seen once. V lost 1 base and J lost 3, with 9 bases in between. This CDR3 has 15 residues. The germline gives CDR1 MNHEY, CDR2 SVGEGT. The sequence was obtained from a woman aged 55-69 years with lung cancer. The rearrangement links TRBV6-2 or TRBV6-3 to TRBJ1-4, with D possibly TRBD1 on 5 matching bases. The specimen was PBMCs. DNA of the CDR3: TGTGCCAGCAGTTACTTCGGAGGGGCTAATGAAAAACTGTTTTTT. Residues: CASSYFGGANEKLFF.